The 32 T cell receptor beta chains given below trace back to one sample, sequenced in a study of blood T cells in healthy people across ages. Through a sample-barcoded 5' primer and a J-beta primer mix, a second PCR was run for roughly 6 to 12 cycles. TCRdb used MiXCR to reprocess the 5' RACE reads, holding one entry per CDR3 protein. The table includes 870,000 or so distinct CDR3 sequences, around 26% detected once. The specimen was blood. The receptors stem from a woman aged 80 or over in good health.

This clonotype was detected ten times or more. The rearrangement joins TRBV9 to TRBJ1-5; TRBD1 might be the D (5 bases). CDR3 length equals 12 residues. Trimming stripped 7 bases from V and 7 bases from J, with 12 bases between. Germline V gene lookup returns CDR1 SGDLS and CDR2 YYNGEE. This chain's CDR3 is CASGAGGQPQHF. CDR3 nucleotide sequence: TGTGCCAGCGGGGCAGGCGGGCAGCCCCAGCATTTT.

This chain connects TRBV10-1 to TRBJ2-7; maybe TRBD1 (6 bases). The J call may be in error: the DNA end matches TRBJ2-5 better. The CDR3 loop spans 14 amino acids. The germline CDR1 and CDR2 sequences are WNHNN and SYGVQD (reference sequence). The chain's CDR3 is CARGGHPKGETQYF. In DNA form, the CDR3 reads TGCGCCCGAGGGGGACACCCCAAAGGAGAGACCCAGTACTTC.

This clonotype was detected a few times. This sequence joins TRBV5-4 and TRBJ2-3; 8 positions match TRBD2. CDR1 is SGHNT, CDR2 YYREEE, per germline (reference sequence). The CDR3 is 16 amino acids. J gave up 0 bases and V 4 bases, and 7 bases lay outside the gene matches. The CDR3 here is CASSPKRGLSTDTQYF. The DNA of the CDR3 is TGTGCCAGCAGCCCCAAGCGGGGGCTTAGCACAGATACGCAGTATTTT.

This clonotype was counted ten times or more. The chain carries TRBV29-1 and TRBJ2-1, with D perhaps given as TRBD1 or TRBD2 (6 bases each). Trimming cost V 6 bases and J 2 bases, with 20 bases left between them. Germline CDR1 is SQVTM and CDR2 is ANQGSEA. This CDR3 contains 16 residues. The CDR3: CSVGGRRGSPYNEQFF. CDR3 nucleotide sequence: TGCAGCGTCGGGGGCCGGAGGGGGAGTCCCTACAATGAGCAGTTCTTC.

The chain employs TRBV9 and TRBJ2-2, with no clear D. Germline V gene lookup returns CDR1 SGDLS and CDR2 YYNGEE. Between the trimmed V and J ends, which lost 3 bases and 6 bases, there was a span of 12 bases. CDR3 length: 14 residues. DNA of the CDR3: TGTGCCAGCAGCGGGGCCACACGGGCCGGGGAGCTGTTTTTT. Translation gives CASSGATRAGELFF. Supplemented by reference TRBV9 and TRBJ2-2, the full variable domain reads DSGVTQTPKHLITATGQRVTLRCSPRSGDLSVYWYQQSLDQGLQFLIQYYNGEERAKGNILERFSAQQFPDLHSELNLSSLELGDSALYFCASSGATRAGELFFGEGSRLTVL.

This clonotype was observed at least ten times. The V gene is TRBV6-2 or TRBV6-3, the J gene TRBJ2-5; tentative D call: TRBD2 (7 bases). This CDR3 spans 14 amino acids. CDR1 is MNHEY and CDR2 is SVGEGT in the germline V gene. The V end lost 4 bases, the J end lost 2 bases, and 11 bases lay between the germline ends. DNA of the CDR3: TGTGCCAGCAGTTGGCGGGGGCGACAAGAGACCCAGTACTTC. It codes for CASSWRGRQETQYF.

This clonotype has more than one count but fewer than ten. A read error may be the cause here, since a much bigger clone is one base away. This chain links TRBV5-6 with TRBJ2-5; a possible D gene is TRBD2 (6 bases). V shed 3 bases and J shed 2 bases, with 11 bases lying between them. The CDR3 is 14 residues long. Germline CDR1 SGHDT, CDR2 YYEEEE. DNA for the CDR3: TGTGCCAGCAGCTGCCCGGGACTGCAAGAGACCCAGTACTTC. Translating it yields CASSCPGLQETQYF.

The chain uses TRBV6-4 and TRBJ2-6; perhaps TRBD1 as D (6 bases). CDR3 length: 15 residues. With 3 bases removed from V and 2 bases from J, the gap between germline ends came to 8 bases. The germline V gene has CDR1 MRHNA and CDR2 SNTAGT. CDR3 sequence: CASSEGQTGANVLTF. CDR3 coding DNA: TGTGCCAGCAGTGAAGGACAGACTGGGGCCAACGTCCTGACTTTC.

This clonotype has just a few counts. The chain carries TRBV10-3 and TRBJ1-1; D not resolved. The CDR3 is made up of 14 amino acids. The germline gives CDR1 ENHRY, CDR2 SYGVKD. The ends were cut back, 8 bases at V and 6 bases at J, with 19 bases in the middle. The CDR3 DNA reads TGTGCCATCCGCCGGGATCCAGGAAACGCTGAAGCTTTCTTT. Translation gives CAIRRDPGNAEAFF.

The J gene is TRBJ2-7, the V gene TRBV20-1, with D possibly matching TRBD1 (6 bases). The germline V and J ends were trimmed by 4 bases and 2 bases, with 21 bases remaining between them. CDR1 is DFQATT and CDR2 is SNEGSKA in the germline V gene (reference sequence). This CDR3 contains 16 residues. The CDR3 DNA sequence: TGCAGTGCTACGGTAACAGGGAAGAGTGGGGCCTACGAGCAGTACTTC. This encodes CSATVTGKSGAYEQYF.

This clonotype was found a few times. V and J are TRBV6-1 and TRBJ2-1, with unresolved D. CDR1 and CDR2 (germline): MNHNS, SASEGT. The CDR3 has 15 amino acids. Trimming took 6 bases from V and 1 from J, leaving 13 bases between them. For the CDR3, the DNA is TGTGCCAGCAGCGTAAGTTATGGTTCCTACAATGAGCAGTTCTTC. As protein: CASSVSYGSYNEQFF.

This clonotype has only a few counts. The gene calls are TRBV9 and TRBJ2-3, with 7 bases identical to TRBD2. V shed 3 bases and J 10 bases; nucleotides not matched to a gene: 20. Per the germline V gene, CDR1 is SGDLS and CDR2 is YYNGEE. CDR3 size: 17 residues. The DNA for the CDR3 is TGTGCCAGCAGCGCCCGGGGCACTGGAGCGGGGCCGTGGGCGCAGTATTTT. Translating it yields CASSARGTGAGPWAQYF.

This sequence joins TRBV29-1 and TRBJ1-2; TRBD1 aligns across 9 bases. Germline CDR1 and CDR2: SQVTM and ANQGSEA. This CDR3 spans 14 amino acids. After removal of 1 base from V and 4 bases from J, the junction contained 4 bases not matched to a gene. The CDR3 nucleotides read TGCAGCGTTGAAGGGACAGGGGATGGCTATGGCTACACCTTC. The encoded protein is CSVEGTGDGYGYTF.

This clonotype was seen a handful of times. The chain combines TRBV30 with TRBJ1-1; 8 nucleotides agree with TRBD1. CDR3 length equals 13 residues. Germline-derived CDR1 and CDR2 are GTSNPN and SVGIG (reference sequence). The V and J ends lost 5 bases and 1 base, in that order; junction bases with no gene match: 3. The CDR3 DNA sequence: TGTGCCTGGCAGGGGGCGGGGAACACTGAAGCTTTCTTT. Its protein product is CAWQGAGNTEAFF.

This clonotype was detected many times. This chain connects TRBV5-6 to TRBJ2-4; D possibly corresponds to TRBD2 (7 bases). CDR3 size: 15 residues. V was trimmed by 4 bases and J by 1 base, leaving 12 bases between them. Germline-derived CDR1 and CDR2 are SGHDT and YYEEEE. The CDR3 sequence: CASSGGGSAKNIQYF. CDR3 sequence (DNA): TGTGCCAGCAGCGGCGGGGGCTCTGCCAAAAACATTCAGTACTTC.

This clonotype was observed a handful of times. At one end, the junction sequence differs from germline, possibly due to a read error. In DNA form, the CDR3 reads TGTGCCAGCAGGAAAATACAACCACCAACGGGACAGTTAGCCAAAAACATTCGGTACTTC. This sequence encodes CASRKIQPPTGQLAKNIRYF. V and J are TRBV6-2 or TRBV6-3 and TRBJ2-4; 7 bases are a match to TRBD1. The CDR3 extends over 20 amino acids. The germline CDR1 and CDR2 sequences are MNHEY and SVGEGT.

This chain joins TRBV5-1 and TRBJ2-3; the D gene is possibly TRBD1 (6 bases). V shed 1 base and J shed 5 bases, with 17 bases lying between them. This CDR3 is built from 16 residues. Germline V lookup: CDR1 SGHRS, CDR2 YFSETQ. The CDR3 DNA reads TGCGCCAGCAGCTTGAGGGGGAGAGCCCTTCTAGATACGCAGTATTTT. It codes for CASSLRGRALLDTQYF.

This clonotype was seen many times. The chain carries TRBV7-2 and TRBJ1-2; TRBD1 agrees at 8 bases. The CDR3 length is 13 residues. Germline V gene sequence: CDR1 SGHTA, CDR2 FQGNSA. Germline trimming cut 5 bases from V and 6 bases from J; bases unmatched to any gene: 5. The CDR3 loop is CASSIDRGNGYTF. DNA for the CDR3: TGTGCCAGCAGCATCGACAGGGGAAATGGCTACACCTTC.

This chain joins TRBV18 and TRBJ2-5; D may match TRBD1 or TRBD2 (5 bases each). Between the trimmed V and J ends, which lost 3 bases and 2 bases, there was a span of 10 bases. Germline V CDR1 and CDR2: KGHSH, LQKENI. The CDR3 totals 14 residues. The DNA of the CDR3 is TGTGCCAGCTCACCCTACGGGGCGCAAGAGACCCAGTACTTC. Its translation: CASSPYGAQETQYF.

Comment on this clonotype: This may stem from a read error, because a much larger clone lies one nucleotide away. The V gene is TRBV20-1, the J gene TRBJ1-2, with no clear D. Germline CDR1 DFQATT, CDR2 SNEGSKA (reference sequence). The CDR3 sequence is 12 residues long. CDR3 residues: CRARRALNGYTF. In DNA, the CDR3 is TGCAGGGCTAGAAGAGCGTTGAACGGCTACACCTTC.

The chain recombines TRBV7-8 with TRBJ2-1; no clear D gene. The V gene lost 5 bases and the J gene lost 5 bases, with 7 bases spanning the gap. Germline CDR1 reads SGHVS; CDR2 reads FQNEAQ. This CDR3 region has 12 residues. The CDR3 protein is CASSTAHNEQFF. The CDR3 region has the DNA TGTGCCAGCAGCACAGCCCACAATGAGCAGTTCTTC.

This clonotype occurred a few times. The rearrangement uses TRBV9 and TRBJ1-2; 8 nucleotides align to TRBD1. Looked up from germline, CDR1 is SGDLS and CDR2 is YYNGEE. The ends lost 4 bases at V and 5 bases at J; junction bases unmatched: 10. CDR3 size: 15 residues. The CDR3 bases are TGTGCCAGCAGCCCAGGACAGGGAGAAGGATATGGCTACACCTTC. Translated: CASSPGQGEGYGYTF.

The CDR3 DNA reads as TGTGCCAGCGCAAGGACTAGCGGGGGGGTCGGCGGGGAGCTGTTTTTT. It is translated as CASARTSGGVGGELFF. The gene calls are TRBV2 and TRBJ2-2; 15 positions match TRBD2. With V trimmed by 8 bases and J by 7 bases, 8 bases remained unmatched. CDR1 and CDR2 (germline): SNHLY, FYNNEI. This CDR3 is 16 amino acids long.

This chain joins TRBV5-1 and TRBJ2-4, with 15 bases aligning to TRBD2. The J call is uncertain, as TRBJ2-5 better fits the DNA end. The CDR3 is made up of 20 amino acids. The V gene's germline CDR1 is SGHRS and CDR2 YFSETQ. CDR3: CASSLARTGLAGGWGETQYF. CDR3 DNA sequence: TGCGCCAGCAGCTTGGCCCGGACGGGACTAGCGGGGGGCTGGGGAGAGACCCAGTACTTC.

This clonotype was picked up one time. At one boundary the junction diverges from the germline segment, which might be a read error. The J gene is TRBJ2-3, the V gene TRBV12-3 or TRBV12-4; TRBD2 is a possible D gene (5 bases). This CDR3 is built from 16 residues. The DNA for the CDR3 is TGTGCCAGCAGCCCGGACTCCACCCTTAGCACAGATACGGAGTATTTT. Its translation: CASSPDSTLSTDTEYF.

This clonotype was picked up many times. This chain joins TRBV12-3 or TRBV12-4 and TRBJ2-3; D is perhaps TRBD1 (5 bases). There are 15 residues in the CDR3. The V and J ends lost 2 bases and 2 bases respectively, with 11 bases between them. CDR3 sequence reads: CASSLQGMATDTQYF. DNA for the CDR3: TGTGCCAGCAGTTTACAGGGCATGGCCACAGATACGCAGTATTTT.

This clonotype was seen ten or more times. This rearrangement joins TRBV2 to TRBJ2-3; TRBD1 aligns across 7 bases. V was clipped by 11 bases and J by 4 bases; unmatched bases: 12. Germline V lookup: CDR1 SNHLY, CDR2 FYNNEI. CDR3 length: 14 amino acids. CDR3 residues: CAVRLGQGADTQYF. Here the CDR3 DNA reads TGTGCCGTCAGGCTCGGGCAGGGGGCAGATACGCAGTATTTT.

Many counts were recorded for this clonotype. The chain combines TRBV9 with TRBJ2-7; the match to TRBD1 covers 10 bases. The CDR3 is 15 amino acids. The germline V gene encodes CDR1 SGDLS and CDR2 YYNGEE. V lost 4 bases to trimming and J lost 6 bases; unmatched junction nucleotides: 10. This CDR3 is CASSQGGTGVTEQYF. The DNA of the CDR3 is TGTGCCAGCAGCCAGGGTGGGACAGGGGTTACCGAGCAGTACTTC.

This clonotype was seen more than once but under ten times. This sequence joins TRBV18 and TRBJ1-2; tentatively, D is TRBD1 (6 bases). In germline, CDR1 is KGHSH, CDR2 LQKENI. Deletions cut 3 bases from V and 8 bases from J, with 16 bases between. This CDR3 contains 14 residues. The CDR3 here is CASSPQQGSDGYTF. CDR3 in DNA: TGTGCCAGCTCACCCCAACAGGGCTCCGACGGCTACACCTTC.

A remark on this clonotype: This may be a read error: a much more frequent sequence differs by one nucleotide. The V call is TRBV20-1, the J call TRBJ2-1, with 12 bases aligning to TRBD2. The J call may not be correct, given that the DNA end is closer to TRBJ2-7. Per the germline V gene, CDR1 is DFQATT and CDR2 is SNEGSKA (reference sequence). The CDR3 spans 18 residues. The CDR3 DNA is TGCAGTGCTAGCGGGAGGACTAGCGGGGAAATTAGCTACAATGAGCAGTACTTC. It is translated as CSASGRTSGEISYNEQYF.

This clonotype came up many times. The rearrangement links TRBV20-1 to TRBJ1-6; weak D call: TRBD1 (5 bases). The CDR3 is 15 amino acids. V lost 4 bases and J lost 9, with 19 bases in between. Germline CDR1 is DFQATT and CDR2 is SNEGSKA (reference sequence). This CDR3 reads CSAIRRVMEGSPLHF. The CDR3 nucleotides read TGCAGTGCTATCCGCAGGGTTATGGAAGGTTCACCCCTCCACTTT.

This sequence joins TRBV6-6 and TRBJ1-5; D not resolved. Germline assignment: CDR1 MNHNY and CDR2 SVGAGI (reference sequence). V was clipped by 6 bases and J by 1 base, with 16 bases between them. The CDR3 contains 16 residues. This CDR3 reads CASSRHGGSSNQPQHF. The CDR3 DNA is TGTGCCAGCAGCCGACACGGCGGCTCGAGCAATCAGCCCCAGCATTTT.